The present TCR beta chain was sequenced within a study of blood T cell repertoires in COVID-19. Study-wide context: From T cells, B-cell-depleted T cells, or PBMCs came the material, which was cDNA or gDNA.

V gave up 4 bases and J gave up 0 bases, with 13 bases separating them. The CDR3 has 15 residues. Germline V CDR1 and CDR2: SGHNT, YYREEE (reference sequence). Original data processing: Nucleated cell counts were estimated from reference gene primer amplification. Data came from immunoSEQ multiplex PCR; TCRdb stores just in-frame clones and leaves some out. That table supplies the V and J calls and clone size; D and trimming were determined from the DNA. The sample shows 150,000 to 200,000 clones, around 89% of them seen only once. The count of this clone is one. The sequencing sample was made of peripheral blood. The sequence was collected from a human donor in a cohort sampled during active COVID-19. The chain links TRBV5-4 to TRBJ1-1; perhaps TRBD1 as D (6 bases). In DNA form, the CDR3 reads TGTGCCAGCAGCAGGGGACACCCCATGAACACTGAAGCTTTCTTT. Its protein is CASSRGHPMNTEAFF.